This T cell receptor beta chain derives from a study of cytomegalovirus exposure and HLA in healthy donors. As for the study in general: A prior analysis found some 110 million unique TCR beta sequences from roughly 180 million T cells. Roughly 92 million unique TCRs, all from HLA-typed donors, were included in an early release of the data.

The CDR3 extends over 16 amino acids. Trimming took 5 bases from V and 5 from J; bases not matched to a gene: 6. Germline CDR1 is SNHLY and CDR2 is FYNNEI. Study-level results: Further analysis, carried out later, found HLA-associated TCR beta chains more clonally expanded than equally common other chains.

The primer mix had 60 Vbeta and 13 Jbeta primers. How the authors handled the data: Later reanalysis found about 80 million unique TCR beta chains, around 11 million of them shared. The data were produced by immunoSEQ multiplex PCR, yet TCRdb's version contains in-frame clones alone and is incomplete. V and J calls and clone size are copied from that table; D and trimming were computed from the DNA. This repertoire shows some 180,000 clones, approximately 79% found once; its top ten account for nearly 4.5%. On this clone itself: Its specificity is unknown.

The source of this sequence is a woman between 25 and 40 years old in good health and CMV-seropositive. The chain carries TRBV2 and TRBJ2-1, with 13 bases matching TRBD2. Source material: PBMCs. Written as DNA, the CDR3 is TGTGCCAGCAGTCAAGGGGGACTAGCGGGGAACAATGAGCAGTTCTTC. Its translation is CASSQGGLAGNNEQFF.